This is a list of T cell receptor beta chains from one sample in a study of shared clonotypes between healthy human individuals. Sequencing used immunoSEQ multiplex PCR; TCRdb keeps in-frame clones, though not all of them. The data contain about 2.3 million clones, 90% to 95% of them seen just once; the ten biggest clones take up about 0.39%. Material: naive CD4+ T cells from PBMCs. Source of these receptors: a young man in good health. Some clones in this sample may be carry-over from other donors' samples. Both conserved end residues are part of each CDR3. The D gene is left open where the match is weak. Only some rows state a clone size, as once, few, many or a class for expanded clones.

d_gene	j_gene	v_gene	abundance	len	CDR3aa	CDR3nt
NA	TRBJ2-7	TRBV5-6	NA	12	CASSLNTYEQYF	TGTGCCAGCAGCTTGAACACCTACGAGCAGTACTTC
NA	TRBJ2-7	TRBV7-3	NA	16	CASSFPGTKGGYEQYF	TGTGCCAGCAGCTTCCCCGGGACCAAGGGGGGATACGAGCAGTACTTC
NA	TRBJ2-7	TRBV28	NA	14	CASSFGGSRDEQYF	TGTGCCAGCAGTTTTGGCGGATCGAGGGACGAGCAGTACTTC
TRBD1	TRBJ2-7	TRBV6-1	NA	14	CASRGGQGSYEQYF	TGTGCCAGCAGGGGAGGACAGGGGTCCTACGAGCAGTACTTC
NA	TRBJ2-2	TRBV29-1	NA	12	CSVERRGGELFF	TGCAGCGTTGAACGCCGGGGCGGGGAGCTGTTTTTT
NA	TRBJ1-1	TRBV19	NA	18	CASSISREPKTQNTEAFF	TGTGCCAGTAGTATTAGTCGGGAGCCTAAAACTCAGAACACTGAAGCTTTCTTT
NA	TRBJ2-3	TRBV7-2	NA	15	CASSLFSGFTDTQYF	TGTGCCAGCAGCTTGTTTAGCGGATTCACAGATACGCAGTATTTT
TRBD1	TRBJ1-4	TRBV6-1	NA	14	CASRTGTGDEKLFF	TGTGCCAGCAGAACCGGGACAGGTGATGAAAAACTGTTTTTT
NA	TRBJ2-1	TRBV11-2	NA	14	CASSLMGSHNEQFF	TGTGCCAGCAGCTTAATGGGATCCCACAATGAGCAGTTCTTC
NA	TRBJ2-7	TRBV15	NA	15	CATRPGTSMAYEQYF	TGTGCCACCAGACCCGGGACAAGTATGGCCTACGAGCAGTACTTC
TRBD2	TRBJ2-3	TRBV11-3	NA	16	CASSKGLAGVGDTQYF	TGTGCCAGCAGCAAAGGACTAGCGGGAGTTGGAGATACGCAGTATTTT
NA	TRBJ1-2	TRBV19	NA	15	CASSIDPRQGYGYTF	TGTGCCAGTAGTATAGATCCGCGGCAGGGCTACGGCTACACCTTC
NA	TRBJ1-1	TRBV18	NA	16	CASSPPQVLPNTEAFF	TGTGCCAGCTCACCACCACAGGTTTTACCCAACACTGAAGCTTTCTTT
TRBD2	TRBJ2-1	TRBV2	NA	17	CASSERGREGSYNEQFF	TGTGCCAGCAGTGAAAGGGGGCGGGAGGGCTCCTACAATGAGCAGTTCTTC
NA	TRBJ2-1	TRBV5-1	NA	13	CASRSDSYNEQFF	TGCGCCAGCAGGTCAGACTCCTACAATGAGCAGTTCTTC
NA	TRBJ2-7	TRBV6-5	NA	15	CASRTDTVPSYEQYF	TGTGCCAGCAGGACGGACACTGTTCCCTCGTACGAGCAGTACTTC
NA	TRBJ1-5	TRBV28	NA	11	CASSKTEPQHF	TGTGCCAGCAGTAAAACCGAGCCCCAGCATTTT
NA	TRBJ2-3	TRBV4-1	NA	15	CASSQDGASSGTQYF	TGCGCCAGCAGCCAAGACGGGGCTAGCTCAGGTACGCAGTATTTT
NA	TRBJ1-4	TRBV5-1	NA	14	CASSLGQSNEKLFF	TGCGCCAGCAGCTTGGGACAGAGTAATGAAAAACTGTTTTTT
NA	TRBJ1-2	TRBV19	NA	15	CASSIGRIVNYGYTF	TGTGCCAGTAGTATAGGCAGGATCGTGAACTATGGCTACACCTTC
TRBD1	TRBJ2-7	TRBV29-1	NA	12	CSVGQGAYEQYF	TGCAGCGTTGGACAGGGCGCCTACGAGCAGTACTTC
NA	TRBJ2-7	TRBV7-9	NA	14	CASSPGAFSYEQYF	TGTGCCAGCAGCCCCGGGGCTTTTTCCTACGAGCAGTACTTC
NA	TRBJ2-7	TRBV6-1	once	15	CASSERPGTRYEQYF	TGTGCCAGCAGTGAACGGCCAGGTACGCGGTACGAGCAGTACTTC
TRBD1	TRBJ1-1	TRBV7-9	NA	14	CASSSGTGSTEAFF	TGTGCCAGCAGCTCCGGGACAGGAAGCACTGAAGCTTTCTTT
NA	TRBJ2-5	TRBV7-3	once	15	CASSAGGGVAETQYF	TGTGCCAGCAGCGCCGGGGGCGGGGTTGCGGAGACCCAGTACTTC
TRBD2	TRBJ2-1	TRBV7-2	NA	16	CASSLVPSGSYNEQFF	TGTGCCAGCAGCTTAGTGCCTAGCGGCTCCTACAATGAGCAGTTCTTC
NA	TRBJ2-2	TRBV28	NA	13	CASSLRNTGELFF	TGTGCCAGCAGTTTACGTAACACCGGGGAGCTGTTTTTT
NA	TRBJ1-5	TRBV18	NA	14	CASSQLSSNQPQHF	TGTGCCAGCTCGCAGCTCTCTAGCAATCAGCCCCAGCATTTT
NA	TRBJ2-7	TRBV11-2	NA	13	CASSLQQGTEQYF	TGTGCCAGCAGCCTACAGCAGGGGACCGAGCAGTACTTC
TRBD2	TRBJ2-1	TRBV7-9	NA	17	CASSPPSGRHSYNEQFF	TGTGCCAGCAGCCCCCCTAGCGGGAGACACTCCTACAATGAGCAGTTCTTC
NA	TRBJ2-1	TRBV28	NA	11	CAIRGATEQFF	TGTGCCATCAGGGGCGCGACGGAGCAGTTCTTC
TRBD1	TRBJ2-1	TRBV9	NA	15	CASSVRTGIYNEQFF	TGTGCCAGCAGCGTCCGGACAGGGATTTACAATGAGCAGTTCTTC
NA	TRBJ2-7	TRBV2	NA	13	CASKGTGAYEQYF	TGTGCCAGCAAAGGGACGGGAGCCTACGAGCAGTACTTC
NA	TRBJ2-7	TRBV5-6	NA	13	CASSRPGSYEQYF	TGTGCCAGCAGCCGGCCAGGGTCCTACGAGCAGTACTTC
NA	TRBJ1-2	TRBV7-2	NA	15	CASSLLPETDYGYTF	TGTGCCAGCAGCTTACTACCTGAGACAGACTATGGCTACACCTTC
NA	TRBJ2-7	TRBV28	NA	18	CASSFRISLSGNSYEQYF	TGTGCCAGCAGTTTTCGTATATCTTTAAGCGGTAACTCCTACGAGCAGTACTTC
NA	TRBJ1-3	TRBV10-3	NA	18	CAISEGYERVTSGNTIYF	TGTGCCATCAGTGAGGGGTACGAACGCGTAACTTCTGGAAACACCATATATTTT
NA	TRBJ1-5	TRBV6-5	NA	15	CASSYRQSLNQPQHF	TGTGCCAGCAGTTACAGACAGTCCCTCAATCAGCCCCAGCATTTT
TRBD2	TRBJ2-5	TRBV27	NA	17	CASSLVMTSGYQETQYF	TGTGCCAGCAGTTTAGTTATGACTAGCGGTTACCAAGAGACCCAGTACTTC
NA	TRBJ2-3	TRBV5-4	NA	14	CASSPGTFTDTQYF	TGTGCCAGCAGCCCGGGGACTTTCACAGATACGCAGTATTTT
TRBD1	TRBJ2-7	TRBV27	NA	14	CASYKQGTTYEQYF	TGTGCCAGCTATAAACAGGGGACGACCTACGAGCAGTACTTC
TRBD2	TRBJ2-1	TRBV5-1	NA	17	CASSLLGLAVTYNEQFF	TGCGCCAGCAGCTTGTTGGGACTAGCCGTCACCTACAATGAGCAGTTCTTC
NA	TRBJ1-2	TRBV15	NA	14	CATSRGFVGGGYTF	TGTGCCACCAGCAGAGGTTTTGTCGGTGGTGGCTACACCTTC
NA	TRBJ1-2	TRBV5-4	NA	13	CASSPRGNYGYTF	TGTGCCAGCTCCCCTCGAGGGAACTATGGCTACACCTTC
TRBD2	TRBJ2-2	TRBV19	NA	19	CASKTGTSGRAISIGELFF	TGTGCCAGTAAGACCGGGACTAGCGGGAGGGCCATTTCGATCGGGGAGCTGTTTTTT
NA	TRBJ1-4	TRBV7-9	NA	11	CASSPREKLFF	TGTGCCAGCAGCCCTCGGGAAAAACTGTTTTTT